This T cell receptor beta chain is drawn from a study of blood T cell repertoires in COVID-19. Study overall: There were acute and convalescent COVID-19 samples, and they came from the United States, Italy and Spain. The cDNA or gDNA used as material had been derived from T cells, B-cell-depleted T cells, or PBMCs.

The CDR3 has 12 residues. Germline CDR1 SNHLY, CDR2 FYNNEI. Trimming took 6 bases from V and 9 from J; bases not matched to a gene: 5. Profiling relied on immunoSEQ multiplex PCR, and the TCRdb table lists in-frame clones only, not all of them. The sample records 150,000 to 200,000 clones, about 88% being singletons. The chain carries TRBV2 and TRBJ1-3; 7 bases map to TRBD1. This clonotype originated in a man in his fifties or sixties with acute or convalescent COVID-19. Input material: peripheral blood. The CDR3 region is CASRPGGSTIYF. Written as DNA, the CDR3 is TGTGCCAGCAGGCCAGGGGGGAGCACCATATATTTT.